This T cell receptor (beta chain) was profiled in a study of pediatric ulcerative colitis. TCRdb keeps only in-frame clones here, not all; method: immunoSEQ multiplex PCR. The table records some 40,000 clones, 60% to 85% of them present only once. V dropped 3 bases and J dropped 4 bases, with 13 bases sitting between them. Germline assignment: CDR1 SGHTA and CDR2 FQGTGA. The CDR3 covers 15 residues. Rectal tissue came from one to two pinch biopsies taken at colonoscopy. This clone occurred once. Its antigen is undetermined. Study-wide findings and caveats: Blood-rectal clonal overlap within each person was significantly higher in ulcerative colitis patients than controls. In rectum, acute severe colitis had expanded clones and less diversity. Blood-derived T cells may be present in rectal pinch biopsies.

The TCR comes from a boy aged 5-17 years with severe ulcerative colitis. J is TRBJ1-3 and V is TRBV7-3, with D perhaps matching TRBD1 (6 bases). The sample taken for sequencing was gut tissue. The CDR3 sequence: CASSLSGGSGNTIYF. The CDR3 DNA reads as TGTGCCAGCAGCTTGTCGGGGGGCTCCGGAAACACCATATATTTT. Based on the CDR3 plus reference TRBV7-3 and TRBJ1-3, the full variable domain is GAGVSQTPSNKVTEKGKYVELRCDPISGHTALYWYRQSLGQGPEFLIYFQGTGAADDSGLPNDRFFAVRPEGSVSTLKIQRTERGDSAVYLCASSLSGGSGNTIYFGEGSWLTVV.